This T cell receptor beta chain was sequenced in a study of blood T cell repertoires in COVID-19. As for the study in general: Samples of COVID-19 (acute and convalescent) were obtained from the United States, Italy and Spain. T cells, B-cell-depleted T cells, or PBMCs supplied cDNA or gDNA.

In the source study's methods: Using reference gene primer amplification, nucleated cell counts were estimated. This table comes from immunoSEQ multiplex PCR, and its TCRdb copy is limited to in-frame clones, with some not included. V, J and clone size reflect that table, while D and trimming were determined from the DNA. The sample includes 200,000 to 250,000 clones, 80% to 85% of them seen just once. V was pared by 0 bases and J by 2 bases, with 4 bases between. The CDR3 runs 13 residues. In germline, CDR1 is SGHDN, CDR2 FVKESK. This sequence was found in a woman aged 55-75 years with acute or convalescent COVID-19. Sequences were obtained from peripheral blood. The rearrangement joins TRBV14 to TRBJ1-1, with D unresolved. The CDR3 DNA sequence: TGTGCCAGCAGCCAAGATCATAACACTGAAGCTTTCTTT. Translating gives CASSQDHNTEAFF.